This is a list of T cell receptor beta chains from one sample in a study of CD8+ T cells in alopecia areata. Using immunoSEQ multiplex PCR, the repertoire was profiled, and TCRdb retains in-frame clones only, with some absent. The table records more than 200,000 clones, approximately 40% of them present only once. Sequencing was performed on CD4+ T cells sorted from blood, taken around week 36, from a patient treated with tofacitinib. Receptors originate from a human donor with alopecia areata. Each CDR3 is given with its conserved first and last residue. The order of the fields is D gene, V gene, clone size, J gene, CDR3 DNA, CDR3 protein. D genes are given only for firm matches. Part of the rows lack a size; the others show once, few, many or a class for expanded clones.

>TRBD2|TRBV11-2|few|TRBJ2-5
TGTGCCAGCAGCCAAGGCGCGGGGGGGTTACAAGAGACCCAGTACTTC
CASSQGAGGLQETQYF
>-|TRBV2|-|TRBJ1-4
TGTGCCAGCTCGTACGGTGCTGGCGAGAAACTGTTTTTT
CASSYGAGEKLFF
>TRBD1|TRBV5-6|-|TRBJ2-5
TGTGCCAGCAGTTCTCAGGGGGCCCAAGAGACCCAGTACTTC
CASSSQGAQETQYF
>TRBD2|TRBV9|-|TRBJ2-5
TGTGCCAGCAGCGTATTCGGGGGGCAAGAGACCCAGTACTTC
CASSVFGGQETQYF
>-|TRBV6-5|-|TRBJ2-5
TGTGCCTGCCGAGGAGGGGAGACCCAGTACTTC
CACRGGETQYF
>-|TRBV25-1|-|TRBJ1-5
TGTGCCAGCAGTGAAGGAGGTTGGGATCAGCCCCAGCATTTT
CASSEGGWDQPQHF
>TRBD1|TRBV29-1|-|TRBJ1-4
TGCAGCGCCTTTCCGGGACAGGGACAGGAAAAACTGTTTTTT
CSAFPGQGQEKLFF
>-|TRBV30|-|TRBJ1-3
TGTGCCTTTCAGGGCTCTGGAAACACCATATATTTT
CAFQGSGNTIYF
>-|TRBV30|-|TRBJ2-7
TGTGCCAGCCGGCGGGCAGCAACCTACGAGCAGTACTTC
CASRRAATYEQYF
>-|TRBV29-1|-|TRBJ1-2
TGCAGCGTCGTACTGGGACGGCCGGGGTATGGCTACACCTTC
CSVVLGRPGYGYTF
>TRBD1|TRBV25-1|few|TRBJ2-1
TGTGCCAGCAGTGGAAAGGGACAGGGCTACAATGAGCAGTTCTTC
CASSGKGQGYNEQFF
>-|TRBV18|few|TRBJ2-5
TGTGCCAGCTCAGGGGGCAGTCCTCGGGAGACCCAGTACTTC
CASSGGSPRETQYF
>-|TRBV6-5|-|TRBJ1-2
TGTGCCAGCAGCTTAAGTCGGAGTAACTATGGCTACACCTTC
CASSLSRSNYGYTF
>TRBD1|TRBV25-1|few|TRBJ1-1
TGTGCCAGCAGTGGGATCCAGGATTTCAGGGGGCTGGACACTGAAGCTTTCTTT
CASSGIQDFRGLDTEAFF